These 21 T cell receptor beta chains were sequenced from one sample in a study of T-cell reconstitution after alpha-beta-depleted transplantation in children. The library targeted TCRbeta and was prepared with unique molecular identifiers. TCRdb ran MiXCR on the PCR reads and lists one entry per CDR3 protein. The sample yields 550,000 to 600,000 distinct CDR3 sequences, 23% seen once. The sample consisted of PBMCs, mostly from graft donor cells, taken 360 days after TCRalphabeta/CD19-depleted stem cell transplant. The receptors derive from a boy in the first two years of life who had a stem cell transplant for acute myeloid leukemia, so the T cells may come from the graft donor.

The chain carries TRBV10-3 and TRBJ2-3; D tentatively reads TRBD1 or TRBD2 (5 bases each). The CDR3 sequence is 15 residues long. The germline V gene has CDR1 ENHRY and CDR2 SYGVKD. Trimming removed 6 bases at V and 0 bases at J, with 13 bases between. The CDR3 nucleotides are TGTGCCATCAGAAGGGACGGCCAGAGCACAGATACGCAGTATTTT. The encoded protein is CAIRRDGQSTDTQYF.

This clonotype was detected many times. The chain combines TRBV7-3 with TRBJ2-3; no definite D call. The CDR3 has 16 amino acids. Germline V gene data show CDR1 as SGHTA and CDR2 as FQGTGA. Trimming left V 1 base short and J 0 bases short, with 11 bases between. CDR3 loop: CASSLNRLSSTDTQYF. The CDR3 region has the DNA TGTGCCAGCAGCTTAAACCGTCTAAGCAGCACAGATACGCAGTATTTT.

This rearrangement joins TRBV5-5 to TRBJ2-1, with a possible D match to TRBD2 (6 bases). V was clipped by 4 bases and J by 3 bases, with 14 bases between them. Germline-derived CDR1 and CDR2 are SGHKS and YYEKEE (reference sequence). CDR3 length: 15 residues. CDR3 loop: CASSPPGLIYNEQFF. CDR3 sequence (DNA): TGTGCCAGCAGCCCTCCGGGACTGATCTACAATGAGCAGTTCTTC.

Concerning this clonotype itself: This may stem from a read error, because a much larger clone lies one nucleotide away. V is TRBV5-1 and J is TRBJ1-2, with a possible D match to TRBD1 (6 bases). Trimming shortened V by 1 base and J by 4 bases, and 11 bases separated the two germline ends. CDR1 is SGHRS, CDR2 YFSETQ, per germline. This CDR3 is 14 amino acids long. CDR3 loop: CASSLFSGVYGYTF. The CDR3 region has the DNA TGCGCCAGCAGCTTGTTCTCAGGGGTCTATGGCTACACCTTC.

Many counts were recorded for this clonotype. The chain recombines TRBV6-5 with TRBJ2-5; the match to TRBD2 covers 8 bases. V was clipped by 2 bases and J by 2 bases; unmatched bases: 10. Germline lookup yields CDR1 MNHEY and CDR2 SVGAGI. This CDR3 has 17 amino acids. Written as DNA, the CDR3 is TGTGCCAGCAGTTACCCCGGGGGGGTAGGGGGACAAGAGACCCAGTACTTC. This gives the protein CASSYPGGVGGQETQYF.

This clonotype was found once. The chain carries TRBV13 and TRBJ1-3; D is unclear. CDR3 length: 14 amino acids. Trimming shortened V by 3 bases and J by 0 bases, and 6 bases separated the two germline ends. Germline values: CDR1 PRHDT, CDR2 FYEKMQ (reference sequence). The CDR3 nucleotides are TGTGCCAGCAGCTTTGGAGACTCTGGAAACACCATATATTTT. It encodes CASSFGDSGNTIYF.

The genes are TRBV11-3 and TRBJ2-7, with no clear D. Per germline, CDR1 SGHNT and CDR2 YENEEA. The CDR3 consists of 13 residues. Trimming took off 8 bases at V and 5 bases at J, with 16 bases between the two ends. CDR3 loop: CASQRRSPNEQYF. The CDR3 DNA reads TGTGCCAGCCAACGAAGATCCCCCAACGAGCAGTACTTC.

The J gene is TRBJ2-3, the V gene TRBV20-1, with D hard to call. V lost 2 bases, J lost 0 bases, and 9 bases lay in between. CDR1 is DFQATT and CDR2 is SNEGSKA in the germline V gene (reference sequence). The CDR3 extends over 14 amino acids. The DNA of the CDR3 is TGCAGTGCTAGAATCCTTATAAGCACAGATACGCAGTATTTT. Translated: CSARILISTDTQYF.

This clonotype was recorded many times. The J gene is TRBJ2-6, the V gene TRBV28; D unclear. This CDR3 region has 15 residues. V gave up 0 bases and J gave up 1 base, with 4 bases separating them. In germline, CDR1 is MDHEN, CDR2 SYDVKM. The CDR3 DNA follows: TGTGCCAGCAGTTTATGGGTTTCTGGGGCCAACGTCCTGACTTTC. Translated, it gives CASSLWVSGANVLTF.

This chain uses TRBV24-1 with TRBJ2-1; possible D gene TRBD2, 6 bases. Germline V lookup: CDR1 KGHDR, CDR2 SFDVKD. V was pared by 4 bases and J by 0 bases, with 9 bases between. The CDR3 is 15 amino acids. The chain's CDR3 is CATSDETSSYNEQFF. The CDR3 DNA reads as TGTGCCACCAGTGACGAGACTAGCTCCTACAATGAGCAGTTCTTC.

This clonotype was counted many times. The chain carries TRBV29-1 and TRBJ2-1; D is tentatively TRBD1 or TRBD2 (5 bases each). Germline V gene data show CDR1 as SQVTM and CDR2 as ANQGSEA. The CDR3 sequence is 12 residues long. V lost 7 bases and J 15 bases, leaving 22 bases between the germline ends. The CDR3, as DNA: TGCAGCGCCGGGACCTTTGTTGGAGATCTGTTCTTC. It codes for CSAGTFVGDLFF.

The V and J genes are TRBV7-2 and TRBJ2-3; 7 bases fit TRBD2. The CDR3 covers 15 residues. Losses at the gene ends were 1 base for V and 4 bases for J; bases not matched to a gene: 5. The germline V gene encodes CDR1 SGHTA and CDR2 FQGNSA. The CDR3 DNA sequence: TGTGCCAGCAGCTTAGGGGTCGGGGGGTCAGATACGCAGTATTTT. This codes for CASSLGVGGSDTQYF.

This chain links TRBV28 with TRBJ2-7, with TRBD1 matching 7 bases. CDR1 is MDHEN and CDR2 is SYDVKM in the germline V gene. J lost 3 bases, V lost 0 bases, and 2 bases had no gene match. The CDR3 runs to 14 residues. The CDR3 nucleotides are TGTGCCAGCAGTTTATGGGGGACAGACTACGAGCAGTACGTC. Amino acid sequence: CASSLWGTDYEQYV.

This clonotype was picked up many times. The gene calls are TRBV5-1 and TRBJ2-1; D tentatively fits TRBD1 or TRBD2 (6 bases each). This CDR3 region has 14 residues. The germline V and J ends were trimmed by 0 bases and 5 bases, with 9 bases remaining between them. Per the germline V gene, CDR1 is SGHRS and CDR2 is YFSETQ. CDR3 coding DNA: TGCGCCAGCAGCTTGGTGGGGGGCCACAATGAGCAGTTCTTC. Protein product: CASSLVGGHNEQFF.

In this sample, this clonotype turned up a few times. This chain links TRBV20-1 with TRBJ1-2, with D hard to call. CDR1 is DFQATT, CDR2 SNEGSKA, per germline (reference sequence). CDR3 length: 13 residues. The V and J ends lost 0 bases and 7 bases respectively, with 12 bases between them. In DNA, the CDR3 is TGCAGTGCTAGAGATCTAGTGACGGGTGGCTACACCTTC. The encoded protein is CSARDLVTGGYTF.

This clonotype was observed at least ten times. The chain carries TRBV12-3 or TRBV12-4 and TRBJ2-7, with 9 bases identical to TRBD1. Germline trimming cut 6 bases from V and 1 base from J; bases unmatched to any gene: 7. The length of the CDR3 is 15 residues. The chain's CDR3 is CASSQRGTGSYEQYV. CDR3 DNA: TGTGCCAGCAGCCAGAGGGGGACAGGGTCCTACGAGCAGTACGTC.

The chain is built from TRBV7-2 and TRBJ2-7; possible D gene TRBD2, 6 bases. The CDR3 runs 15 residues. Germline CDR1 is SGHTA and CDR2 is FQGNSA. The V gene lost 5 bases and the J gene lost 1 base, with 15 bases spanning the gap. The CDR3 nucleotides are TGTGCCAGCAGCGTTCGGCGGGGCCCTTCCTACGAGCAGTACTTC. Its translation: CASSVRRGPSYEQYF.

This clonotype was counted only a few times. J is TRBJ1-4 and V is TRBV5-5; tentative D call: TRBD1 (5 bases). The CDR3 consists of 15 residues. In germline, CDR1 is SGHKS, CDR2 YYEKEE (reference sequence). V lost 5 bases and J lost 4, with 15 bases in between. The CDR3 sequence is CASRAQVRVNEKLFF. The CDR3 DNA sequence: TGTGCCAGCAGGGCGCAGGTCAGGGTTAATGAAAAACTGTTTTTT.

This clonotype was counted ten times or more. This chain joins TRBV4-1 and TRBJ1-5; TRBD1 is a possible D gene (6 bases). The CDR3 extends over 14 amino acids. V lost 8 bases, J lost 5 bases, and 16 bases lay in between. In germline, CDR1 is MGHRA, CDR2 YSYEKL. The CDR3 sequence: CASRGAGVDQPQHF. CDR3 DNA: TGCGCCAGCCGGGGGGCAGGGGTCGATCAGCCCCAGCATTTT.

The chain couples TRBV20-1 to TRBJ1-2, with D maybe TRBD1 (5 bases). This CDR3 spans 12 amino acids. V lost 6 bases and J 8 bases, leaving 16 bases between the germline ends. Germline V CDR1 and CDR2: DFQATT, SNEGSKA (reference sequence). The CDR3 DNA reads as TGCAGTGCCTCGGGGGGTAACGCCGGCTACACCTTC. Its translation is CSASGGNAGYTF.

The rearrangement joins TRBV7-2 to TRBJ2-7; unclear D gene. CDR3 length equals 13 residues. Per germline, CDR1 SGHTA and CDR2 FQGNSA. V was shortened by 6 bases and J by 0 bases, with 9 bases between the two germline ends. In DNA, the CDR3 is TGTGCCAGCAGAGACCTTTTCTCCTACGAGCAGTACTTC. This translates into CASRDLFSYEQYF.